This section outlines one TCR beta chain sequence together with its context. No antigen is known for it. Sequencing used immunoSEQ multiplex PCR; TCRdb keeps in-frame clones, though not all of them. The sample shows roughly 1.5 million clones, 95% to 99% of them seen only once. V dropped 0 bases and J dropped 4; count of bases not matched to a gene: 5. This CDR3 comprises 16 residues. Germline V gene data show CDR1 as KGHSH and CDR2 as LQKENI. A CD45RA-negative memory subset and a CD45RA+ naive subset were separated from the CD4+ cells. The record originates from a study of shared clonotypes between healthy human individuals. At the level of the study: The plates for each donor numbered three CD4 naive, three CD4 memory, two CD8 naive and one CD8 memory. Whole-study results and caveats: Compared with clonotypes that all four donors shared, non-shared clonotypes had lower generation probabilities.

The chain carries TRBV18 and TRBJ2-3, with TRBD2 matching over 9 bases. The specimen was naive CD4+ T cells sorted from blood. This sample's subset: CD45RA+ positively selected. The receptor comes from a man aged 25 to 40 in good health. CDR3 protein: CASSPPWLAGSDTQYF. DNA of the CDR3: TGTGCCAGCTCACCACCGTGGCTAGCGGGATCAGATACGCAGTATTTT.